This T cell receptor (beta chain) was sequenced in a study of shared clonotypes between healthy human individuals. With ten immunoSEQ deep assay plates, unsorted PBMC DNA underwent sequencing. Sequenced by immunoSEQ multiplex PCR; TCRdb stores in-frame clones only, minus some. The sample has about 460,000 clones, approximately 71% seen once. Germline CDR1 and CDR2: SGHNT and YYREEE (reference sequence). This CDR3 region has 16 residues. J gave up 11 bases and V 3 bases, and 19 bases lay outside the gene matches. Sequenced input: PBMCs. The source is a woman between 40 and 50 years old in good health. Some clones in this sample may be carry-over from other donors' samples. The rearrangement links TRBV5-4 to TRBJ1-2; 7 bases are a match to TRBD1. The CDR3 is CASSSRPDRVEAGYTF. CDR3 nucleotides: TGTGCCAGCAGCTCCAGGCCAGACAGGGTAGAAGCGGGATACACCTTC.